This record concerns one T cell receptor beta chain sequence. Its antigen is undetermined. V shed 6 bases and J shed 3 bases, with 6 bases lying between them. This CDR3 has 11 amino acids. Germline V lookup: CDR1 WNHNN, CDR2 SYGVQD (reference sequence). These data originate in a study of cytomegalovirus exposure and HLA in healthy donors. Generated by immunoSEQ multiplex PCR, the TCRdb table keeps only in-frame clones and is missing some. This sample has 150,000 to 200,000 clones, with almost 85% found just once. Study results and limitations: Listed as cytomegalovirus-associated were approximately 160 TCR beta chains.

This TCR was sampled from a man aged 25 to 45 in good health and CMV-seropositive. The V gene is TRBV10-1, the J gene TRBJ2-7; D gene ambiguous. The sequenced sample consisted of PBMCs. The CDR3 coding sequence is TGCGCCAGCAGCAGAGGCTACGAGCAGTACTTC. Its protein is CASSRGYEQYF.